This T cell receptor beta chain stems from a study of radiotherapy plus CTLA-4 blockade in lung cancer. Across the whole study: With less than 40% of patients having disease control, objective responses were seen in approximately 17%.

Libraries were prepared by immunoSEQ multiplex PCR; TCRdb keeps only in-frame clonotypes and omits some of them. The table includes 75,000 to 95,000 clones, 72% detected once. Study findings and constraints: Among blood TCR repertoires after radiotherapy plus ipilimumab, tumor-derived clones expanded. Early clonal dynamics of blood T cells, together with interferon-beta, were reported as the best response predictor.

Germline V gene sequence: CDR1 MNHNS, CDR2 SASEGT. V dropped 3 bases and J dropped 4 bases, with 9 bases sitting between them. There are 13 residues in the CDR3. On this clone: Its antigen is still unknown.

The V and J genes are TRBV6-1 and TRBJ1-2; D unclear. The TCR sequence derives from a human donor with non-small cell lung cancer that progressed on radiotherapy plus ipilimumab. The specimen was peripheral blood, collected from a patient treated with radiotherapy plus ipilimumab. The CDR3 loop reads CASSDRSFYGYTF. In nucleotides, the CDR3 is TGTGCCAGCAGTGACCGCAGCTTCTATGGCTACACCTTC.